A single sample is the source of the 5 T cell receptor beta chains below, sequenced in a study of CD8 T cells in ankylosing spondylitis. Each CDR3 protein gets one entry after TCRdb re-called the 5' RACE reads with MiXCR. Counted here are about 240,000 distinct CDR3 sequences, approximately 9% occurring once; the ten biggest clones make up approximately 6.2%. Specimen: blood, either unsorted or a sorted T cell fraction (not recorded which). The receptors come from a male donor with ankylosing spondylitis or in good health (not recorded which).

This clonotype has ten or more counts. The V call is TRBV10-3, the J call TRBJ2-6; D is uncertain. Trimming removed 3 bases at V and 2 bases at J, with 8 bases between. The CDR3 contains 15 residues. Germline V gives CDR1 ENHRY, CDR2 SYGVKD. CDR3: CAISEGQPGANVLTF. The CDR3 DNA is TGTGCCATCAGTGAAGGGCAGCCTGGGGCCAACGTCCTGACTTTC.

The sample holds many counts of this clonotype. The chain carries TRBV7-2 and TRBJ2-7; 7 bases are shared with TRBD1. V shed 5 bases, J shed 5 bases, and the junction held 3 bases outside the gene matches. The CDR3 contains 12 residues. Germline CDR1 SGHTA, CDR2 FQGNSA. The CDR3 DNA is TGTGCCAGCAGCCCTACAGGGGACGAGCAGTACTTC. Its translation: CASSPTGDEQYF.

This clonotype appeared a few times. This may be a read error: a much more frequent sequence differs by one nucleotide. The chain recombines TRBV12-3 or TRBV12-4 with TRBJ1-5; tentative D call: TRBD1 (5 bases). This CDR3 is built from 14 residues. CDR3 nucleotides: TGTGCCAGCAGTCCGCAGACAGCCAATCAGCCCCACCATTTT. Its protein is CASSPQTANQPHHF.

Comment on this clonotype: One base away lies a much larger clone, so this may be a sequencing read error. The CDR3 here is CASTWRRSSSTDTQYF. DNA for the CDR3: TGTGCCAGCACCTGGCGTCGGTCCTCTAGCACAGATACGCAGTATTTT. This chain uses TRBV5-5 with TRBJ2-3; no definite D call. Germline V CDR1 and CDR2: SGHKS, YYEKEE (reference sequence). V lost 6 bases and J lost 0, with 17 bases in between. This CDR3 has 16 amino acids.

This clonotype was counted many times. The CDR3 loop is CSGNPPGQSYEQYF. The CDR3 nucleotides read TGCAGTGGCAATCCCCCGGGACAGTCCTACGAGCAGTACTTC. This chain uses TRBV20-1 with TRBJ2-7; TRBD1 matches 7 bases. The CDR3 totals 14 residues. Germline V gene lookup returns CDR1 DFQATT and CDR2 SNEGSKA (reference sequence). After removal of 7 bases from V and 1 base from J, the junction contained 10 bases not matched to a gene.